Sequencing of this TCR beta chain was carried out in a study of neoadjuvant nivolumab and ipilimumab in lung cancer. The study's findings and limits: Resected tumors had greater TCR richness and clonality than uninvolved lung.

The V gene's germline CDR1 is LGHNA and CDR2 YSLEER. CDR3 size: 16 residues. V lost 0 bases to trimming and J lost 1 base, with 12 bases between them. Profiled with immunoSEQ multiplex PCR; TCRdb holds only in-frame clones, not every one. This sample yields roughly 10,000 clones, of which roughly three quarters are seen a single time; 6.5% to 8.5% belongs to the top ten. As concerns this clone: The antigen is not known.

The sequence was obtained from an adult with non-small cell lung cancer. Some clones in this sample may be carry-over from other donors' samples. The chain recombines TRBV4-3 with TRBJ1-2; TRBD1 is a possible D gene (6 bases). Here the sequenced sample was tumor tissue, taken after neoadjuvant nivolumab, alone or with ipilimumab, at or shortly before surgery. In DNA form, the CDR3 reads TGCGCCAGCAGCCAAGATTGGACAGATTATAACTATGGCTACACCTTC. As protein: CASSQDWTDYNYGYTF.